This T cell receptor beta chain derives from a study of molecular identifiers for immune sequencing clone quantification. RNA fractions of 10%, 30% or 50% and about 18,000 to 1,000,000 sorted cells were the source of naive CD8 libraries. The study, taken as a whole, reports: Under 1% of molecules in naive cells, but over 97% of effector molecules, belonged to clones above 20 RNA copies.

This clonotype was observed at least ten times. Its antigen is not known. TCRdb reprocessed the PCR reads with MiXCR, giving one entry per CDR3 protein. This sample carries 85,000 to 95,000 distinct CDR3 sequences, under 20% of them seen once, and the ten largest clones take around 0.8%. What was sequenced was naive CD8+ T cells from blood, with Jurkat cell RNA spiked in. Subset denoted: FACS-sorted CD8+CD4-CCR7+CD45RA+ naive T cells. The sequence was obtained from a human donor in good health. Some libraries in this study had Jurkat cell RNA spiked in.

Here the CDR3 DNA reads TGTGCCAGCAGCTCCGGGACCAAGGAGCAGTTCTTC. As protein: CASSSGTKEQFF. The V and J genes are TRBV5-4 and TRBJ2-1, with D perhaps given as TRBD1 or TRBD2 (5 bases each). In germline, CDR1 is SGHNT, CDR2 YYREEE (reference sequence). The V gene lost 3 bases and the J gene lost 10 bases, with 11 bases spanning the gap. The CDR3 runs to 12 residues.